This T cell receptor (beta chain) was identified during a study of CD8 T cells in ankylosing spondylitis. Study-wide results and caveats: The study identified a TCR beta motif of fewer than 10 highly homologous variants that appeared characteristic of ankylosing spondylitis blood.

This clonotype was found a few times. Its antigen remains unidentified. The CDR3 spans 15 residues. Germline CDR1 SGHDT, CDR2 YYEEEE. Trimming removed 2 bases at V and 2 bases at J, with 14 bases between. From the 5' RACE reads, TCRdb called clonotypes with MiXCR, one entry per CDR3 protein. This sample carries roughly 350,000 distinct CDR3 sequences, 8% of them seen once, and the ten largest clones take more than 12%. The sequenced sample consisted of blood, either unsorted or a sorted T cell fraction (not recorded which). This sequence joins TRBV5-6 and TRBJ2-7, with D perhaps TRBD1 or TRBD2 (5 bases each). The TCR sequence derives from a male donor with ankylosing spondylitis. CDR3 DNA: TGTGCCAGCAGCTTTGGGACCCTCGACACCTACGAGCAGTACTTC. Translating it yields CASSFGTLDTYEQYF.